These 4 T cell receptor beta chains were all obtained from the same sample, sequenced in a study of T cell responses to AZD1222 COVID-19 vaccine. TCRdb's table, derived via immunoSEQ multiplex PCR, lists solely in-frame clones and lacks some. The sample lists roughly 140,000 clones, less than 90% occurring once. The sample here was peripheral blood, taken after recovery from COVID-19. These receptors were taken from an adult who had recovered from COVID-19.

In its sample, this clone was seen once. The V and J genes are TRBV9 and TRBJ1-2, with D uncertain. Trimming cost V 2 bases and J 7 bases, with 12 bases left between them. The CDR3 is made up of 13 amino acids. The V gene's germline CDR1 is SGDLS and CDR2 YYNGEE. This chain's CDR3 is CASSVDGLSGYTF. In DNA form, the CDR3 reads TGTGCCAGCAGCGTCGACGGGCTCTCTGGCTACACCTTC.

This clone has a single count. The chain couples TRBV11-1 to TRBJ2-2, with D possibly being TRBD2 (5 bases). Trimming cost V 1 base and J 6 bases, with 12 bases left between them. This CDR3 is 15 amino acids long. Germline CDR1 reads SGHAT; CDR2 reads FQDESV (reference sequence). This chain's CDR3 is CASSLEATSPGELFF. The CDR3 nucleotides read TGTGCCAGCAGCTTAGAAGCCACTAGTCCCGGGGAGCTGTTTTTT.

The J gene is TRBJ1-5, the V gene TRBV6-4; D is perhaps TRBD1 (6 bases). CDR3 length: 13 residues. Trimming removed 7 bases at V and 3 bases at J, with 10 bases between. Germline CDR1 and CDR2: MRHNA and SNTAGT. The CDR3, as DNA: TGTGCCAGCAAGGGGGGGAACAATCAGCCCCAGCATTTT. Its protein product is CASKGGNNQPQHF.

This clone was seen a single time. V gene TRBV19 combines with J gene TRBJ1-6; D remains ambiguous. Germline assignment: CDR1 LNHDA and CDR2 SQIVND (reference sequence). The V end lost 6 bases, the J end lost 0 bases, and 9 bases lay between the germline ends. The CDR3 contains 15 residues. CDR3 DNA: TGTGCCAGTAGGGGTCTGAGCTCCTATAATTCACCCCTCCACTTT. Its protein product is CASRGLSSYNSPLHF.